The 20 T cell receptor beta chains listed next were all sequenced from one sample in a study of T cell responses to AZD1222 COVID-19 vaccine. The table came from immunoSEQ multiplex PCR; TCRdb's copy has only in-frame clones and leaves some out. The sample lists 150,000 to 200,000 clones, roughly 88% seen once, with about 6% in the top ten. This sample comprised peripheral blood, obtained 28 days after the second AZD1222 dose. These receptors all stem from an adult who received the AZD1222 COVID-19 vaccine.

This clone appeared once. J is TRBJ1-4 and V is TRBV28, with a weak D call TRBD1 (6 bases). This CDR3 spans 15 amino acids. The V end lost 5 bases, the J end lost 2 bases, and 12 bases lay between the germline ends. Germline V gene lookup returns CDR1 MDHEN and CDR2 SYDVKM. CDR3 amino acids: CASSRTGSTNEKLFF. The CDR3 DNA reads TGTGCCAGCAGTCGAACAGGGTCTACTAATGAAAAACTGTTTTTT.

CDR3: CASSYSRVGTNEKLFF. In DNA, the CDR3 is TGTGCCAGCAGTTACTCCAGGGTAGGAACTAATGAAAAACTGTTTTTT. The genes are TRBV6-5 and TRBJ1-4, with D maybe TRBD1 (5 bases). V lost 0 bases, J lost 1 base, and 9 bases lay in between. Germline CDR1 and CDR2: MNHEY and SVGAGI. The CDR3 extends over 16 amino acids.

V usage is TRBV7-2 and J usage is TRBJ1-2; the D is unclear. The CDR3 has 13 residues. Per the germline V gene, CDR1 is SGHTA and CDR2 is FQGNSA. Between the trimmed V and J ends, which lost 4 bases and 8 bases, there was a span of 14 bases. CDR3 sequence (DNA): TGTGCCAGCAGCTCCCTAGGGCGGGCAGGCTACACCTTC. This gives the protein CASSSLGRAGYTF.

This clone was observed a handful of times. The chain employs TRBV3-1 (or the pseudogene TRBV3-2) and TRBJ1-2; 10 bases are shared with TRBD1. The CDR3 covers 13 residues. Trimming at V came to 3 bases and at J to 6 bases, leaving 1 base not matched to a gene. Looked up from germline, CDR1 is LGHDT and CDR2 is YNNKEL (reference sequence). CDR3 sequence reads: CASSHGQGDGYTF. The DNA of the CDR3 is TGTGCCAGCAGCCACGGACAGGGGGATGGCTACACCTTC.

The chain recombines TRBV5-1 with TRBJ2-6; D unclear. The V end lost 4 bases, the J end lost 0 bases, and 5 bases lay between the germline ends. Germline values: CDR1 SGHRS, CDR2 YFSETQ. The CDR3 is made up of 14 amino acids. The CDR3 nucleotides read TGCGCCAGCAGCATAAGCTCTGGGGCCAACGTCCTGACTTTC. Translated: CASSISSGANVLTF.

This clone was detected once. The rearrangement joins TRBV14 to TRBJ1-2; D is uncertain. Trimming removed 1 base from V and 5 bases from J, with 8 bases in between. The CDR3 spans 13 residues. Germline lookup yields CDR1 SGHDN and CDR2 FVKESK. CDR3 nucleotide sequence: TGTGCCAGCAGCCAAGTTGTGGGGTATGGCTACACCTTC. It specifies CASSQVVGYGYTF.

This sequence joins TRBV11-2 and TRBJ2-1, with a weak D call TRBD2 (5 bases). The CDR3 is made up of 10 amino acids. Trimming took off 8 bases at V and 9 bases at J, with 8 bases between the two ends. Germline V gives CDR1 SGHAT, CDR2 FQNNGV. The DNA of the CDR3 is TGTGCCAGCTCCCGGGGTGAGCAGTTCTTC. This gives the protein CASSRGEQFF.

This sequence joins TRBV29-1 and TRBJ2-3, with a tentative D call TRBD2 (6 bases). The germline gives CDR1 SQVTM, CDR2 ANQGSEA. V lost 3 bases to trimming and J lost 0 bases, with 10 bases between them. This CDR3 is built from 14 residues. The CDR3 here is CSVERRASTDTQYF. The CDR3 DNA reads TGCAGCGTTGAGAGGAGGGCTAGCACAGATACGCAGTATTTT.

J is TRBJ1-5 and V is TRBV5-4; the match to TRBD1 covers 7 bases. V shed 0 bases, J shed 2 bases, and the junction held 5 bases outside the gene matches. The CDR3 length is 16 residues. Germline loops: CDR1 SGHNT, CDR2 YYREEE (reference sequence). CDR3 sequence: CASSLDGQGGNQPQHF. CDR3 nucleotides: TGTGCCAGCAGCTTGGACGGGCAGGGGGGCAATCAGCCCCAGCATTTT.

The J gene is TRBJ2-7, the V gene TRBV30; the D gene could be TRBD1 or TRBD2 (6 bases each). The CDR3 covers 14 residues. The V end lost 1 base, the J end lost 2 bases, and 12 bases lay between the germline ends. Germline-derived CDR1 and CDR2 are GTSNPN and SVGIG (reference sequence). CDR3 amino acids: CAWSGPEGAYEQYF. Here the CDR3 DNA reads TGTGCCTGGAGTGGGCCGGAGGGGGCCTACGAGCAGTACTTC.

The sample holds a few counts of this clone. V usage is TRBV7-9 and J usage is TRBJ1-3; D is unresolved. V lost 0 bases, J lost 8 bases, and 11 bases lay in between. CDR1 and CDR2 from the germline V gene are SEHNR and FQNEAQ (reference sequence). The CDR3 totals 14 residues. For the CDR3, the DNA is TGTGCCAGCAGCTTAGCCGGCGGCGGGTACACCATATATTTT. The encoded protein is CASSLAGGGYTIYF.

CDR3 region: CASSLPPGAWPGYF. The CDR3 DNA sequence: TGTGCCAGCAGCTTGCCCCCGGGCGCTTGGCCGGGGTACTTC. The chain has TRBV5-6 and TRBJ2-7; D unclear. The CDR3 loop spans 14 amino acids. CDR1 and CDR2 from the germline V gene are SGHDT and YYEEEE. V was cut by 1 base and J by 12 bases, with 20 bases left in between.

This clone was detected a few times. The rearrangement uses TRBV7-9 and TRBJ2-5; possibly TRBD1 for D (5 bases). V lost 2 bases and J lost 3, with 13 bases in between. Germline V gives CDR1 SEHNR, CDR2 FQNEAQ (reference sequence). This CDR3 region has 15 residues. The CDR3 DNA is TGTGCCAGCAGCTTATTCGGAAAAGGGGAAGAGACCCAGTACTTC. It translates to CASSLFGKGEETQYF.

V usage is TRBV7-3 and J usage is TRBJ2-4; 7 bases agree with TRBD2. The CDR3 contains 14 residues. The germline V gene has CDR1 SGHTA and CDR2 FQGTGA. Trimming took 0 bases from V and 6 from J; bases not matched to a gene: 2. The CDR3 here is CASSLTASGNIQYF. The DNA of the CDR3 is TGTGCCAGCAGCTTAACGGCTAGCGGAAACATTCAGTACTTC.

The chain links TRBV6-2 or TRBV6-3 to TRBJ1-1; D uncertain. The germline V and J ends were trimmed by 6 bases and 1 base, with 12 bases remaining between them. The CDR3 has 14 amino acids. Looked up from germline, CDR1 is MNHEY and CDR2 is SVGEGT. The DNA of the CDR3 is TGTGCCAGCAGCCCGGGAGCCTGGAACACTGAAGCTTTCTTT. This translates into CASSPGAWNTEAFF.

This clone showed up just a few times. The rearrangement links TRBV6-6 to TRBJ1-5; the D gene is possibly TRBD1 (6 bases). The CDR3 sequence is 16 residues long. V was clipped by 4 bases and J by 0 bases, with 13 bases between them. The germline CDR1 and CDR2 sequences are MNHNY and SVGAGI (reference sequence). The CDR3 coding sequence is TGTGCCAGCAGTTTCGGGACAACATATAGCAATCAGCCCCAGCATTTT. Translated: CASSFGTTYSNQPQHF.

The chain recombines TRBV6-5 with TRBJ2-7; 7 nucleotides line up with TRBD2. This CDR3 has 16 amino acids. With 1 base clipped from V and 4 bases from J, the junction kept 10 bases outside the gene matches. Germline V CDR1 and CDR2: MNHEY, SVGAGI. CDR3 sequence: CASSYFPGGGPYEQYF. In DNA form, the CDR3 reads TGTGCCAGCAGTTACTTTCCTGGCGGGGGACCATACGAGCAGTACTTC.

This clone showed up just once. V and J are TRBV30 and TRBJ1-2; no definite D call. The V end lost 5 bases, the J end lost 4 bases, and 5 bases lay between the germline ends. The germline CDR1 and CDR2 sequences are GTSNPN and SVGIG (reference sequence). The CDR3 is made up of 10 amino acids. CDR3 in amino acids: CAWGSYGYTF. Here the CDR3 DNA reads TGTGCCTGGGGGAGCTATGGCTACACCTTC.

The chain carries TRBV9 and TRBJ2-1; a weak D match, TRBD1 (5 bases). Germline-derived CDR1 and CDR2 are SGDLS and YYNGEE. Between the trimmed V and J ends, which lost 9 bases and 0 bases, there was a span of 19 bases. This CDR3 spans 16 amino acids. This chain's CDR3 is CATSVRALSSYNEQFF. CDR3 nucleotide sequence: TGTGCCACGTCGGTCAGGGCTCTGAGCTCCTACAATGAGCAGTTCTTC. The full variable domain, in which reference TRBV9 and TRBJ2-1 provide the parts outside the CDR3, is DSGVTQTPKHLITATGQRVTLRCSPRSGDLSVYWYQQSLDQGLQFLIQYYNGEERAKGNILERFSAQQFPDLHSELNLSSLELGDSALYFCATSVRALSSYNEQFFGPGTRLTVL.

The table lists this clone with a count of one. The rearrangement joins TRBV27 to TRBJ2-7; TRBD1 agrees at 10 bases. The CDR3 runs to 15 residues. The germline gives CDR1 MNHEY, CDR2 SMNVEV (reference sequence). V lost 3 bases and J lost 3; bases outside the gene matches: 5. Here the CDR3 reads CASSFEGQGYYEQYF. Here the CDR3 DNA reads TGTGCCAGCAGTTTTGAGGGACAGGGGTACTACGAGCAGTACTTC.